This T cell receptor beta chain was identified in a study of blood T cells in healthy people across ages. The CDR3 has 14 residues. Unmatched junction bases numbered 5, after V lost 9 bases and J lost 0 bases. In germline, CDR1 is MDHEN, CDR2 SYDVKM. In this sample, this clonotype turned up a few times. The sample, 7.5 to 10 milliliters of peripheral blood, was drawn from each donor. Combining a sample-barcoded 5' primer with a J-beta primer mix, a second PCR ran for about 7 to 11 cycles. Every sample produced at least 2.5 million CDR3-containing paired-end reads. Via MiXCR, TCRdb re-called the 5' RACE reads, giving one row per CDR3 protein. The sample holds approximately 960,000 distinct CDR3 sequences, about 28% seen once. These records were also assigned to another study, of T cells of mothers and their children.

Sequencing was done on a sample of blood. The chain recombines TRBV28 with TRBJ1-1; 9 positions agree with TRBD1. The clonotype originates from a woman aged 40 to 49 in good health. DNA of the CDR3: TGTGCCAGTCGACAGGGGGGAATGAACACTGAAGCTTTCTTT. This encodes CASRQGGMNTEAFF. Full variable domain (missing parts from reference TRBV28 and TRBJ1-1): DVKVTQSSRYLVKRTGEKVFLECVQDMDHENMFWYRQDPGLGLRLIYFSYDVKMKEKGDIPEGYSVSREKKERFSLILESASTNQTSMYLCASRQGGMNTEAFFGQGTRLTVV.